This TCR beta chain was captured in a study of blood T cell repertoires in COVID-19. The table came from immunoSEQ multiplex PCR; TCRdb's copy has only in-frame clones and leaves some out. The repertoire holds around 310,000 clones, with 90% as singletons. V gave up 6 bases and J gave up 3 bases, with 12 bases separating them. The germline CDR1 and CDR2 sequences are SGHTA and FQGNSA. There are 14 residues in the CDR3. This sequence joins TRBV7-2 and TRBJ1-5; the D is unclear. Sequencing used peripheral blood. This receptor was obtained from a woman between 35 and 50 years old with COVID-19, enrolled during active disease. CDR3 DNA sequence: TGTGCCAGCAGGTCTGGTGGCCCCAATCAGCCCCAGCATTTT. Protein product: CASRSGGPNQPQHF.